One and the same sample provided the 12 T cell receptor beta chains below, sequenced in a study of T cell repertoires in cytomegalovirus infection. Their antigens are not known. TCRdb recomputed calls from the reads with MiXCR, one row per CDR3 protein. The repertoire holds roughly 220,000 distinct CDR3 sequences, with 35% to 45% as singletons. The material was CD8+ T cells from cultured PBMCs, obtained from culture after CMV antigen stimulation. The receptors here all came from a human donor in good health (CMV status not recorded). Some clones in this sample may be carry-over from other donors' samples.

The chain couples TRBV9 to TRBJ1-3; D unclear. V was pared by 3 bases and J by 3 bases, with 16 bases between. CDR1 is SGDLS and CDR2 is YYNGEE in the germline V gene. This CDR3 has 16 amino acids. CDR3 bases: TGTGCCAGCAGCGAAACTTACCAGAGCGGTGGAAACACCATATATTTT. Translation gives CASSETYQSGGNTIYF.

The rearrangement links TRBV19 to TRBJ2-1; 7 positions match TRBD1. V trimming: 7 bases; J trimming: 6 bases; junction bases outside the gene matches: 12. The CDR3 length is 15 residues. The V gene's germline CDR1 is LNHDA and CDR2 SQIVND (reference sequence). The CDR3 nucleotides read TGTGCCAGTACCATGAAAGGGACAGTTATCAATGAGCAGTTCTTC. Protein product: CASTMKGTVINEQFF.

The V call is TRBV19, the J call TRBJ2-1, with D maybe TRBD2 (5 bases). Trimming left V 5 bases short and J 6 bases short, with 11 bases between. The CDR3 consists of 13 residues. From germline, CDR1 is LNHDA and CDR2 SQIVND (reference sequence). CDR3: CASSFGLLNEQFF. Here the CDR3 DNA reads TGTGCCAGTAGTTTCGGACTTCTCAATGAGCAGTTCTTC.

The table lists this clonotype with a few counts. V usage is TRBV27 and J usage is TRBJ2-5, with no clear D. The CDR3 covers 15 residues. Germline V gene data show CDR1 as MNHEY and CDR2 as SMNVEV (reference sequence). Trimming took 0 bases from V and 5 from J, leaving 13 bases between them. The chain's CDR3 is CASSLSPGSRETQYF. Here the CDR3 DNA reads TGTGCCAGCAGTTTATCGCCGGGCTCGCGGGAGACCCAGTACTTC.

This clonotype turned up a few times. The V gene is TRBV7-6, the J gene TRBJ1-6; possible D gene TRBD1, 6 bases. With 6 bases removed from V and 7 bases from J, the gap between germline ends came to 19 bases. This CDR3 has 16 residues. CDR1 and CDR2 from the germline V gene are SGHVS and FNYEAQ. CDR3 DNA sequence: TGTGCCAGCAGGGAATGGGGGGGCGCCAAGAATTCACCCCTCCACTTT. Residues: CASREWGGAKNSPLHF.

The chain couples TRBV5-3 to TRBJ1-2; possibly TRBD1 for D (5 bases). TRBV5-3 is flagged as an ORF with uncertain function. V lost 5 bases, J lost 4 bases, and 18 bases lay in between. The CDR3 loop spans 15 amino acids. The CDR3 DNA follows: TGTGCCAGAAGGGGGCTTGGTAGGGTTCCCTATGGCTACACCTTC. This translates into CARRGLGRVPYGYTF.

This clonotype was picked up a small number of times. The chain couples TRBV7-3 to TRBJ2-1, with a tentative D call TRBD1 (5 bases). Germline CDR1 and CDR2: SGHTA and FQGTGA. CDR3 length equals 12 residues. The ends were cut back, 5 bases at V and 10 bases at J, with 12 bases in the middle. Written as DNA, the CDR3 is TGTGCCAGCAGCGCCATGGGGCTCGAGCAGTTCTTC. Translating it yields CASSAMGLEQFF.

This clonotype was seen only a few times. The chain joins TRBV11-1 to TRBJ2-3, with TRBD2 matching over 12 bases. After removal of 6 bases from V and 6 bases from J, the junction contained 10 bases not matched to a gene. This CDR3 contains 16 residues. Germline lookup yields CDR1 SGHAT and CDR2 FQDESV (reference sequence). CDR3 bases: TGTGCCAGCAGTCCGCTAGCGGGAGGGCTGTGGGATACGCAGTATTTT. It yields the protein CASSPLAGGLWDTQYF.

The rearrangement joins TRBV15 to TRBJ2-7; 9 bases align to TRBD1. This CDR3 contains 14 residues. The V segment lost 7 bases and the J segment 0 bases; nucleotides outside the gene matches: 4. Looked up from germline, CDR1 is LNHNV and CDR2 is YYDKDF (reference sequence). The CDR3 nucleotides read TGTGCCACCACCAAGACAGGGGGCTCCTACGAGCAGTACTTC. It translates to CATTKTGGSYEQYF.

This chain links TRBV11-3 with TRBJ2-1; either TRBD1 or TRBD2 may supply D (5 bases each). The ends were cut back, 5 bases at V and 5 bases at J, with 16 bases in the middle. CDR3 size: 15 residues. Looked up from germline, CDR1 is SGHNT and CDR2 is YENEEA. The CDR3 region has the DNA TGTGCCAGCAGCCCAGCCGGGAAGGGACACAATGAGCAGTTCTTC. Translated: CASSPAGKGHNEQFF.

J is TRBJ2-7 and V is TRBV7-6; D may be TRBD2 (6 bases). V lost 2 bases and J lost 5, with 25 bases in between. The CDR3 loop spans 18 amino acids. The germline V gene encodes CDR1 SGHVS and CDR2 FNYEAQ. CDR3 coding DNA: TGTGCCAGCAGCTTAACCCCTCGGGGGAAGGGAGGAAGCCACGAGCAGTACTTC. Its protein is CASSLTPRGKGGSHEQYF.

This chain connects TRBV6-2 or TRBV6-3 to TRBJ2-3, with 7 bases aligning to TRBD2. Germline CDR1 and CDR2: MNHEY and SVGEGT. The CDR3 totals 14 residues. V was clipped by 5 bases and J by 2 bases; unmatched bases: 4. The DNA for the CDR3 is TGTGCCAGCAGTGCTCGGGACTACACAGATACGCAGTATTTT. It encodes CASSARDYTDTQYF.